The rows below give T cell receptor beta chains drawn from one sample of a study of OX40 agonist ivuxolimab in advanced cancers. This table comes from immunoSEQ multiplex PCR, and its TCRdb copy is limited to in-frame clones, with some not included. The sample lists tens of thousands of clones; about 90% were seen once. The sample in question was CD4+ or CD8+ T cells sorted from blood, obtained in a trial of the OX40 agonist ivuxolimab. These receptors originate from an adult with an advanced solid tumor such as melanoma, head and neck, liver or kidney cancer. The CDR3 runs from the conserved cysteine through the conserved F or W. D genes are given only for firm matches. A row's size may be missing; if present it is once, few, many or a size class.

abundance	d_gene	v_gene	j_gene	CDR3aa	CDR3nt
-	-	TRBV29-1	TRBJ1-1	CSGDGTMGGRGYTEAFF	TGCAGCGGGGATGGCACTATGGGGGGAAGAGGGTACACTGAAGCTTTCTTT
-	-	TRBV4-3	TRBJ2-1	CASSQDLAYNEQFF	TGCGCCAGCAGCCAAGACTTAGCCTACAATGAGCAGTTCTTC
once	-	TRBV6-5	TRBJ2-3	CASSKADDTDTQYF	TGTGCCAGCAGTAAAGCGGATGACACAGATACGCAGTATTTT
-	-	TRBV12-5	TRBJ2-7	CASAQGAAGHYEQYF	TGTGCTAGTGCCCAAGGCGCGGCGGGGCACTACGAGCAGTACTTC
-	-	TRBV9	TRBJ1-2	CASSAGGGYTF	TGTGCCAGCAGCGCTGGGGGAGGCTACACCTTC
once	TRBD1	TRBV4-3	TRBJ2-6	CASSQDPGGSGANVLTF	TGCGCCAGCAGCCAAGATCCAGGGGGCTCTGGGGCCAACGTCCTGACTTTC
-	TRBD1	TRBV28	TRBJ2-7	CASSFDRGPYEQYF	TGTGCCAGCAGTTTTGACAGGGGGCCCTACGAGCAGTACTTC
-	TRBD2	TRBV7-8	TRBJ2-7	CASSLDKGGLVEQYF	TGTGCCAGCAGCTTAGATAAGGGAGGACTAGTCGAGCAGTACTTC
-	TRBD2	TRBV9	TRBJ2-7	CASSASSGTSYEQYF	TGTGCCAGCAGCGCGTCTAGCGGGACCTCCTACGAGCAGTACTTC
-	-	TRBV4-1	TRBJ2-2	CASSQDNTGELFF	TGCGCCAGCAGCCAAGATAACACCGGGGAGCTGTTTTTT
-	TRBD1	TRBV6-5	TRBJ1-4	CASSYSTGRELFF	TGTGCCAGCAGTTATTCGACAGGGAGGGAACTGTTTTTT
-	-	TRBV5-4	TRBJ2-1	CASKLGLSSYNEQFF	TGTGCCAGCAAGCTAGGTCTGTCCTCCTACAATGAGCAGTTCTTC
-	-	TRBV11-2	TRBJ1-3	CASSSHWSDGNTIYF	TGTGCCAGCAGCTCCCATTGGTCAGATGGAAACACCATATATTTT
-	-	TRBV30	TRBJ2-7	CAWSVRAYEQYF	TGTGCCTGGAGTGTACGAGCTTACGAGCAGTACTTC
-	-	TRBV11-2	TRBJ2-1	CASSSGLYNEQFF	TGTGCCAGCAGCTCCGGGCTATACAATGAGCAGTTCTTC
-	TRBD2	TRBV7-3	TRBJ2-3	CASSRGLAGWSTDTQYF	TGTGCCAGCAGCCGCGGACTAGCGGGATGGAGCACAGATACGCAGTATTTT
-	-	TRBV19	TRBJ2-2	CASSIDPGKPNTGELFF	TGTGCCAGTAGTATAGACCCCGGGAAGCCGAACACCGGGGAGCTGTTTTTT
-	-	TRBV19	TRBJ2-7	CASSIVKGPYEQYF	TGTGCCAGTAGTATAGTCAAGGGCCCCTACGAGCAGTACTTC
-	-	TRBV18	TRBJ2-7	CASSPPDRPIEQYF	TGTGCCAGCTCACCACCTGATAGGCCGATCGAGCAGTACTTC
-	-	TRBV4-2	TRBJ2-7	CASSQGGYEQYF	TGTGCCAGCAGCCAAGGCGGCTACGAGCAGTACTTC
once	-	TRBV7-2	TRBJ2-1	CASSWDSEPYNEQFF	TGTGCCAGCAGCTGGGATTCGGAACCCTACAATGAGCAGTTCTTC
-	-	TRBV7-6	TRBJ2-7	CASSLGRNYEQYF	TGTGCCAGCAGCTTAGGCAGAAACTACGAGCAGTACTTC
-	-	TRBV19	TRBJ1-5	CASSPYTTGNQPQHF	TGTGCCAGTAGTCCTTACACGACAGGAAATCAGCCCCAGCATTTT
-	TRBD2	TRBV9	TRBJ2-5	CASSSSGRAGETQYF	TGTGCCAGCAGTAGTAGCGGGAGGGCCGGAGAGACCCAGTACTTC
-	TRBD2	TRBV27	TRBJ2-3	CASSSGLAVDTQYF	TGTGCCAGCAGTTCCGGACTAGCGGTGGATACGCAGTATTTT
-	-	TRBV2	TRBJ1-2	CASSETQGYKYGYTF	TGTGCCAGCAGTGAGACACAGGGTTACAAATATGGCTACACCTTC
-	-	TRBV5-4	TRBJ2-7	CASSLWASYEQYF	TGTGCCAGCAGCTTATGGGCCTCCTACGAGCAGTACTTC
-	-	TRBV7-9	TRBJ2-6	CASSLERPGGANVLTF	TGTGCCAGCAGCTTAGAACGGCCAGGGGGGGCCAACGTCCTGACTTTC